The 14 T cell receptor beta chains below all came from one sample that was sequenced in a study of identical twins. MiXCR, run by TCRdb on the 5' RACE reads, gives a single entry per CDR3 protein. In the table there are some 630,000 distinct CDR3 sequences, roughly 7.2% of which are singletons. The data were also submitted as part of a second study, on yellow fever vaccine responses in identical twins.

Material: PBMCs. These receptors all stem from a woman between 18 and 30 years old in good health.

The chain carries TRBV7-6 and TRBJ2-2; 9 bases line up with TRBD1. The V gene's germline CDR1 is SGHVS and CDR2 FNYEAQ. The CDR3 extends over 16 amino acids. Trimming removed 5 bases from V and 1 base from J; junction bases left unmatched: 5. This CDR3 reads CASSLTGGLNTGELFF. The CDR3 DNA follows: TGTGCCAGCAGCCTAACAGGGGGCCTGAACACCGGGGAGCTGTTTTTT.

The V gene is TRBV7-8, the J gene TRBJ2-7; 8 bases are a match to TRBD2. Germline trimming cut 0 bases from V and 0 bases from J; bases unmatched to any gene: 1. In germline, CDR1 is SGHVS, CDR2 FQNEAQ. The CDR3 contains 15 residues. The CDR3 region is CASSLAGTSSYEQYV. The CDR3 nucleotides read TGTGCCAGCAGCTTAGCCGGGACTAGCTCCTACGAGCAGTACGTC.

The V call is TRBV4-2, the J call TRBJ2-7; 9 bases are a match to TRBD2. V lost 0 bases to trimming and J lost 4 bases; unmatched junction nucleotides: 4. Per the germline V gene, CDR1 is LGHNA and CDR2 is YNFKEQ. The CDR3 runs to 15 residues. The CDR3 loop reads CASSQDLAGNYEQYF. CDR3 DNA sequence: TGTGCCAGCAGCCAAGATCTAGCGGGAAATTACGAGCAGTACTTC.

This clonotype has a handful of counts. The chain couples TRBV6-1 to TRBJ1-5; the D gene is possibly TRBD1 (5 bases). V was cut by 8 bases and J by 1 base, with 15 bases left in between. Per germline, CDR1 MNHNS and CDR2 SASEGT. The CDR3 consists of 15 residues. CDR3 sequence: CASHPQGASNQPQHF. Written as DNA, the CDR3 is TGTGCCAGCCACCCCCAGGGAGCAAGCAATCAGCCCCAGCATTTT.

This clonotype was seen at least ten times. The chain employs TRBV7-6 and TRBJ2-1, with 12 positions matching TRBD2. Germline V gene sequence: CDR1 SGHVS, CDR2 FNYEAQ. The junction had 5 bases not matched to a gene; V was cut back by 1 base and J by 10 bases. The CDR3 has 15 amino acids. In nucleotides, the CDR3 is TGTGCCAGCAGCTTAGGACTAGCGGGAGTAGGGGAGCAGTTCTTC. Translated: CASSLGLAGVGEQFF.

This clonotype has a count of ten or more. V usage is TRBV4-1 and J usage is TRBJ2-1; tentatively, D is TRBD1 (6 bases). V dropped 2 bases and J dropped 7 bases, with 12 bases sitting between them. Germline-derived CDR1 and CDR2 are MGHRA and YSYEKL. The CDR3 spans 14 residues. Here the CDR3 DNA reads TGCGCCAGCAGCCAACCTCGCACAGGGAATGAGCAGTTCTTC. Its protein is CASSQPRTGNEQFF.

In this sample, this clonotype turned up many times. The V gene is TRBV5-1, the J gene TRBJ2-3; tentative D call: TRBD2 (5 bases). The CDR3 has 14 residues. Between the trimmed V and J ends, which lost 4 bases and 0 bases, there was a span of 9 bases. Germline-derived CDR1 and CDR2 are SGHRS and YFSETQ. DNA for the CDR3: TGCGCCAGCAGCCCTCGGACTAGCACAGATACGCAGTATTTT. Amino acid sequence: CASSPRTSTDTQYF.

J is TRBJ2-6 and V is TRBV5-6; D remains ambiguous. Germline V gene lookup returns CDR1 SGHDT and CDR2 YYEEEE. The CDR3 loop spans 15 amino acids. The V end lost 2 bases, the J end lost 4 bases, and 10 bases lay between the germline ends. CDR3 nucleotides: TGTGCCAGCAGCTTCTTGAGGTCCGGGGCCAACGTCCTGACTTTC. Its protein is CASSFLRSGANVLTF.

There are a few counts of this clonotype. J is TRBJ1-1 and V is TRBV18; D not certain. The V end lost 0 bases, the J end lost 6 bases, and 8 bases lay between the germline ends. The germline V gene encodes CDR1 KGHSH and CDR2 LQKENI. CDR3 length: 13 amino acids. The CDR3 spells CASSPPGSPEAFF. The CDR3 DNA reads as TGTGCCAGCTCACCACCAGGGAGTCCTGAAGCTTTCTTT.

The chain combines TRBV5-1 with TRBJ2-7; the D call may be TRBD1 or TRBD2 (7 bases each). Looked up from germline, CDR1 is SGHRS and CDR2 is YFSETQ. V was cut by 4 bases and J by 3 bases, with 14 bases left in between. The CDR3 covers 14 residues. The CDR3, as DNA: TGCGCCAGCAGCGAGCGGGACAGATACTACGAGCAGTACTTC. It specifies CASSERDRYYEQYF.

This clonotype was seen more than once but under ten times. The chain employs TRBV12-3 or TRBV12-4 and TRBJ2-6; D perhaps matches TRBD1 (6 bases). Trimming removed 1 base at V and 4 bases at J, with 11 bases between. This CDR3 has 16 residues. The CDR3 nucleotides are TGTGCCAGCAGTTTAGAAGGGGGTGTGGGGGCCAACGTCCTGACTTTC. It specifies CASSLEGGVGANVLTF.

The gene calls are TRBV25-1 and TRBJ1-1; tentatively, D is TRBD1 (6 bases). The length of the CDR3 is 14 residues. CDR1 MGHDK and CDR2 SYGVNS come from the germline V gene. V dropped 2 bases and J dropped 1 base, with 8 bases sitting between them. The CDR3 DNA reads as TGTGCCAGCAGTGAAGGGGGGGCGAACACTGAAGCTTTCTTT. Residues: CASSEGGANTEAFF. The full variable domain, its missing parts supplied by reference TRBV25-1 and TRBJ1-1, is EADIYQTPRYLVIGTGKKITLECSQTMGHDKMYWYQQDPGMELHLIHYSYGVNSTEKGDLSSESTVSRIRTEHFPLTLESARPSHTSQYLCASSEGGANTEAFFGQGTRLTVV.

The V and J genes are TRBV7-9 and TRBJ2-1, with D unclear. Germline V lookup: CDR1 SEHNR, CDR2 FQNEAQ (reference sequence). Trimming took 5 bases from V and 10 from J, leaving 15 bases between them. CDR3 length: 13 amino acids. CDR3 region: CASSPRPSEEQFF. The CDR3 DNA follows: TGTGCCAGCAGCCCCAGACCCTCCGAAGAGCAGTTCTTC.

The J gene is TRBJ2-3, the V gene TRBV7-6; 13 bases align to TRBD2. The CDR3 loop spans 16 amino acids. Germline CDR1 is SGHVS and CDR2 is FNYEAQ. V lost 5 bases, J lost 5 bases, and 7 bases stayed unmatched. CDR3 protein: CASSPGLAGVVDTQYF. CDR3 bases: TGTGCCAGCAGCCCCGGACTAGCGGGAGTCGTAGATACGCAGTATTTT.